The 22 T cell receptor beta chains below all came from one sample that was sequenced in a study of T cells after yellow fever vaccination. Each CDR3 protein gets one entry after TCRdb re-called the 5' RACE reads with MiXCR. Here the sample spans hundreds of thousands of distinct CDR3 sequences, around 19% being singletons. Sequencing was performed on PBMCs, taken before the yellow fever booster vaccination. The receptor source for this set is a man aged 18-30 years who received the YFV17D yellow fever vaccine.

This clonotype was seen only a few times. The chain has TRBV7-9 and TRBJ2-5; TRBD2 aligns across 8 bases. J lost 2 bases, V lost 1 base, and 9 bases had no gene match. The CDR3 sequence is 17 residues long. Germline CDR1 reads SEHNR; CDR2 reads FQNEAQ (reference sequence). The CDR3 reads CASSLGAGGFSQETQYF. In DNA, the CDR3 is TGTGCCAGCAGCTTAGGTGCGGGGGGCTTCTCACAAGAGACCCAGTACTTC.

Concerning this clonotype: This may arise from a read error, as a much more abundant clone is one base away. The rearrangement joins TRBV5-4 to TRBJ1-5; the match to TRBD1 covers 7 bases. The germline CDR1 and CDR2 sequences are SGHNT and YYREEE (reference sequence). CDR3 length: 14 amino acids. Written as DNA, the CDR3 is TGTGCCAGCAGCCAAGGGGGCGCGGGTCAGCCCCATCATTTT. This gives the protein CASSQGGAGQPHHF.

In its sample, this clonotype was seen a few times. The rearrangement uses TRBV6-2 or TRBV6-3 and TRBJ2-5, with D possibly matching TRBD1 (5 bases). The germline V gene has CDR1 MNHEY and CDR2 SVGEGT. V shed 5 bases and J shed 1 base, with 14 bases lying between them. CDR3 length: 15 amino acids. For the CDR3, the DNA is TGTGCCAGCAGTCCCGGTTTTAGGGGCCAAGAGACCCAGTACTTC. Protein: CASSPGFRGQETQYF.

V and J are TRBV27 and TRBJ2-1; 14 positions match TRBD2. Looked up from germline, CDR1 is MNHEY and CDR2 is SMNVEV (reference sequence). Trimming took 6 bases from V and 9 from J; bases not matched to a gene: 7. The CDR3 spans 15 residues. CDR3 region: CASSRSGTSGGEQFF. The CDR3 DNA sequence: TGTGCCAGCAGCCGGTCCGGGACTAGCGGGGGTGAGCAGTTCTTC.

This clonotype was recorded a few times. One end of the junction does not line up with germline, which may come from a read error. The V gene is TRBV7-7, the J gene TRBJ2-5; D may be TRBD1 or TRBD2 (5 bases each). The CDR3 covers 15 residues. Germline V lookup: CDR1 SSHAT, CDR2 FNYEAQ (reference sequence). CDR3 nucleotides: TGTGCTAGCAGCTCCTCATGGGGCCGCGGGGAGACCCAGTACTTC. The encoded protein is CASSSSWGRGETQYF.

In this sample, this clonotype turned up many times. The genes are TRBV5-1 and TRBJ2-5; 11 bases match TRBD2. The V segment lost 0 bases and the J segment 5 bases; nucleotides outside the gene matches: 3. Germline CDR1 is SGHRS and CDR2 is YFSETQ. The CDR3 consists of 15 residues. The CDR3 coding sequence is TGCGCCAGCAGCTTGGAGGCTAGCGGGGGGGAGACCCAGTACTTC. Its translation is CASSLEASGGETQYF.

There are a few counts of this clonotype. The CDR3 nucleotides read TGTGCCAGCGTTGGGCAAGGGGCCTCCTACGAGCAGTACGTC. Protein sequence: CASVGQGASYEQYV. The gene calls are TRBV2 and TRBJ2-7, with D possibly matching TRBD1 (5 bases). CDR3 size: 14 residues. Per germline, CDR1 SNHLY and CDR2 FYNNEI. V dropped 8 bases and J dropped 0 bases, with 14 bases sitting between them.

The V and J genes are TRBV24-1 and TRBJ2-3; D unclear. The germline gives CDR1 KGHDR, CDR2 SFDVKD. Deletions cut 5 bases from V and 11 bases from J, with 10 bases between. The CDR3 is 11 residues long. The CDR3 spells CATSVGLLQYF. The CDR3 nucleotides read TGTGCCACCAGTGTGGGTTTGTTGCAGTATTTT.

V and J are TRBV15 and TRBJ1-1; unclear D gene. There are 13 residues in the CDR3. The germline V gene has CDR1 LNHNV and CDR2 YYDKDF (reference sequence). V lost 5 bases, J lost 5 bases, and 12 bases lay in between. CDR3 protein: CATSGYQVTEAFF. The CDR3 nucleotides read TGTGCCACCAGCGGTTACCAAGTGACTGAAGCTTTCTTT. Full variable domain (rest looked up from reference TRBV15 and TRBJ1-1): DAMVIQNPRYQVTQFGKPVTLSCSQTLNHNVMYWYQQKSSQAPKLLFHYYDKDFNNEADTPDNFQSRRPNTSFCFLDIRSPGLGDTAMYLCATSGYQVTEAFFGQGTRLTVV.

This chain connects TRBV5-1 to TRBJ1-2; 12 nucleotides agree with TRBD1. The germline gives CDR1 SGHRS, CDR2 YFSETQ. V trimming: 4 bases; J trimming: 6 bases; junction bases outside the gene matches: 7. The CDR3 length is 15 residues. This CDR3 reads CASSKGQGAVDGYTF. CDR3 in DNA: TGCGCCAGCAGCAAGGGACAGGGGGCGGTCGATGGCTACACCTTC.

The chain couples TRBV3-1 to TRBJ1-6; D is ambiguous. V was pared by 5 bases and J by 6 bases, with 17 bases between. Per the germline V gene, CDR1 is LGHDT and CDR2 is YNNKEL (reference sequence). The CDR3 consists of 16 residues. CDR3 sequence reads: CASSYRGGYGNSPLHF. CDR3 nucleotide sequence: TGTGCCAGCAGCTACCGTGGAGGGTACGGTAATTCACCCCTCCACTTT.

This clonotype was detected ten times or more. J is TRBJ1-2 and V is TRBV12-3 or TRBV12-4; no clear D. The V end was cut by 3 bases, the J end by 0 bases, with 8 bases between. This CDR3 is 14 amino acids long. The CDR3 region has the DNA TGTGCCAGCAGTTTGGCTTCGGCTAACTATGGCTACACCTTC. Its translation: CASSLASANYGYTF.

The rearrangement links TRBV7-9 to TRBJ1-2; tentative D call: TRBD1 (6 bases). The V gene lost 5 bases and the J gene lost 10 bases, with 14 bases spanning the gap. CDR3 length: 12 amino acids. Looked up from germline, CDR1 is SEHNR and CDR2 is FQNEAQ (reference sequence). CDR3 residues: CASSGNREDYTF. As DNA, the CDR3 is TGTGCCAGCAGCGGGAACAGGGAGGACTACACCTTC.

The chain couples TRBV6-2 or TRBV6-3 to TRBJ1-6, with TRBD1 as a possible D gene (5 bases). The germline V gene encodes CDR1 MNHEY and CDR2 SVGEGT. The CDR3 runs to 11 residues. Trimming shortened V by 9 bases and J by 10 bases, and 10 bases separated the two germline ends. The CDR3 region is CASGQASPLHF. Here the CDR3 DNA reads TGTGCCAGTGGACAAGCCTCACCCCTCCACTTT.

A few counts support this clonotype. The CDR3 reads CASSLAGSNEKLFF. The CDR3 DNA sequence: TGTGCCAGCAGCTTAGCAGGTTCTAATGAAAAACTGTTTTTT. V usage is TRBV7-2 and J usage is TRBJ1-4; D gene unclear. This CDR3 comprises 14 residues. The germline CDR1 and CDR2 sequences are SGHTA and FQGNSA. Deletions cut 0 bases from V and 3 bases from J, with 5 bases between.

In this sample, this clonotype turned up a few times. This chain uses TRBV11-2 with TRBJ1-1; the match to TRBD1 covers 7 bases. Germline CDR1 SGHAT, CDR2 FQNNGV. This CDR3 spans 16 amino acids. V lost 1 base and J lost 1; bases outside the gene matches: 6. The CDR3 loop reads CASSLVEGGGNTEAFF. Written as DNA, the CDR3 is TGTGCCAGCAGCTTAGTAGAAGGGGGCGGGAACACTGAAGCTTTCTTT.

This clonotype was observed a few times. The chain uses TRBV5-1 and TRBJ1-5; D not certain. V dropped 0 bases and J dropped 0 bases, with 7 bases sitting between them. In germline, CDR1 is SGHRS, CDR2 YFSETQ. This CDR3 spans 15 amino acids. CDR3 DNA sequence: TGCGCCAGCAGCTTGGGGGATTTTAGCAATCAGCCCCAGCATTTT. It encodes CASSLGDFSNQPQHF.

This clonotype was seen only a few times. V usage is TRBV20-1 and J usage is TRBJ1-1; TRBD1 matches 10 bases. Germline loops: CDR1 DFQATT, CDR2 SNEGSKA (reference sequence). The V and J ends lost 6 bases and 3 bases, in that order; junction bases with no gene match: 7. The CDR3 consists of 14 residues. In DNA form, the CDR3 reads TGCAGTGCGACACCCGGGACAGGGGACACTGAAGCTTTCTTT. Its protein is CSATPGTGDTEAFF.

The sample holds a few counts of this clonotype. V is TRBV7-3 and J is TRBJ1-2; possibly TRBD1 for D (5 bases). V was shortened by 4 bases and J by 4 bases, with 10 bases between the two germline ends. The V gene's germline CDR1 is SGHTA and CDR2 FQGTGA. This CDR3 spans 13 amino acids. The CDR3, as DNA: TGTGCCAGCAGCTACCCCGGGGGCTATGGCTACACCTTC. This codes for CASSYPGGYGYTF.

The rearrangement links TRBV10-3 to TRBJ1-4; tentative D call: TRBD1 (5 bases). Germline V lookup: CDR1 ENHRY, CDR2 SYGVKD. V lost 0 bases, J lost 5 bases, and 10 bases lay in between. This CDR3 comprises 15 residues. DNA of the CDR3: TGTGCCATCAGTGAGTCCGACAGCCCAAATGAAAAACTGTTTTTT. Translation: CAISESDSPNEKLFF.

The chain uses TRBV4-2 and TRBJ2-5, with D perhaps matching TRBD2 (5 bases). Trimming removed 0 bases at V and 6 bases at J, with 14 bases between. The CDR3 is 15 residues long. From germline, CDR1 is LGHNA and CDR2 YNFKEQ. CDR3 residues: CASSQDREAGKTQYF. CDR3 DNA: TGTGCCAGCAGCCAAGACCGTGAGGCCGGGAAGACCCAGTACTTC.

This chain uses TRBV29-1 with TRBJ1-1; TRBD1 matches at 10 bases. This CDR3 comprises 13 residues. V shed 7 bases, J shed 5 bases, and the junction held 7 bases outside the gene matches. Per the germline V gene, CDR1 is SQVTM and CDR2 is ANQGSEA. CDR3 bases: TGCAGCGCCGACAGGGGGCTAGGGACTGAAGCTTTCTTT. Translating gives CSADRGLGTEAFF.